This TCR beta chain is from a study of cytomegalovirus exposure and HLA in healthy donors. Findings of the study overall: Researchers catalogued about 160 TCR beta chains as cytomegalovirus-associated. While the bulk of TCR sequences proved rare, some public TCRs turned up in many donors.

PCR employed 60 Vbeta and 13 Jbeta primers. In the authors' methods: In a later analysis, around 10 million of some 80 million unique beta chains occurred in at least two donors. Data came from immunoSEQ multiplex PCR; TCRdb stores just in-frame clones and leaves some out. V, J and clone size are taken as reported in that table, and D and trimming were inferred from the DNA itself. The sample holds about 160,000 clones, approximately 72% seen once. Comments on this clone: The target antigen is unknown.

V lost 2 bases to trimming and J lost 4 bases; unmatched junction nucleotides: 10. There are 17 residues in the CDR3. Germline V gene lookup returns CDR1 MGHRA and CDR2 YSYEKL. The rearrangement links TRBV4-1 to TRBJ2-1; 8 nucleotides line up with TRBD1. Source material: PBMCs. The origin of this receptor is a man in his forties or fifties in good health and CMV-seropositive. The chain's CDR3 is CASSQLGARGPYNEQFF. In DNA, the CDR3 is TGCGCCAGCAGCCAACTAGGGGCCAGGGGGCCTTACAATGAGCAGTTCTTC.